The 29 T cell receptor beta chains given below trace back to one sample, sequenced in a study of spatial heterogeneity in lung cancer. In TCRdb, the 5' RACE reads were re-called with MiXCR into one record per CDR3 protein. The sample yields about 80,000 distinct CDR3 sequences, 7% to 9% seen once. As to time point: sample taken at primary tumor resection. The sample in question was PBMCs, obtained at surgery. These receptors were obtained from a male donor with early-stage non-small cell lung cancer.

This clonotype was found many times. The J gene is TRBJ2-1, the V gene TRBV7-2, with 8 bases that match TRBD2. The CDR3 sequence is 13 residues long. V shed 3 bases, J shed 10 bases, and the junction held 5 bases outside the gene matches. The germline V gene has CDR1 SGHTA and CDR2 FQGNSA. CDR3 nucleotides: TGTGCCAGCAGCTTGGGACCTAGCGGGGAGCAGTTCTTC. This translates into CASSLGPSGEQFF.

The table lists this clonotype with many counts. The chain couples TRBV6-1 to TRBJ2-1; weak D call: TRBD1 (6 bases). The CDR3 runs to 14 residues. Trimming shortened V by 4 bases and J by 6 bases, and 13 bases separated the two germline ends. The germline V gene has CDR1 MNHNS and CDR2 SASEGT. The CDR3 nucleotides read TGTGCCAGCAGTGGGCAGGGGATGATCAATGAGCAGTTCTTC. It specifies CASSGQGMINEQFF.

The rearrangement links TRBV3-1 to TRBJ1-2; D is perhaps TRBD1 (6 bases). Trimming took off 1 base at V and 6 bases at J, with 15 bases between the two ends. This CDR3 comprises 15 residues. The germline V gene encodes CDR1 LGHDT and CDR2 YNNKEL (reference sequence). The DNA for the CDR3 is TGTGCCAGCAGCCAAGGGAGGCAGGGACATCATGGCTACACCTTC. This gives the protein CASSQGRQGHHGYTF.

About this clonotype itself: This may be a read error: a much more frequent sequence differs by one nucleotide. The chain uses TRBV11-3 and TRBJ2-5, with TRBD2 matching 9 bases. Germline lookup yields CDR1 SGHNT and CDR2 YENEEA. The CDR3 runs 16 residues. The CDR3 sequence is CTSSQRLAVFQETQYF. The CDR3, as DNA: TGTACCAGCAGCCAACGACTAGCGGTCTTCCAAGAGACCCAGTACTTC. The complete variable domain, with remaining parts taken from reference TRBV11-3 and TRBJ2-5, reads EAGVVQSPRYKIIEKKQPVAFWCNPISGHNTLYWYLQNLGQGPELLIRYENEEAVDDSQLPKDRFSAERLKGVDSTLKIQPAELGDSAVYLCTSSQRLAVFQETQYFGPGTRLLVL.

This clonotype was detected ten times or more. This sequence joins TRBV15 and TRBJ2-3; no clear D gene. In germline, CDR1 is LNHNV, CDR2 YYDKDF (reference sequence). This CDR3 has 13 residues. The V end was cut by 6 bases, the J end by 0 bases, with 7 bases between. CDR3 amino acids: CATRGFSTDTQYF. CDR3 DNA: TGTGCCACCAGAGGGTTTAGCACAGATACGCAGTATTTT.

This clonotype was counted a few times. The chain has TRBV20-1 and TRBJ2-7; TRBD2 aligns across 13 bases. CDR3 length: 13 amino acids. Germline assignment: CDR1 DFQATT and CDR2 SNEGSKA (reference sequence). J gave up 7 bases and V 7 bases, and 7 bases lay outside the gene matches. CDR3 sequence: CSVPGLAGHEQYF. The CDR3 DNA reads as TGCAGTGTTCCGGGACTAGCGGGACATGAGCAGTACTTC.

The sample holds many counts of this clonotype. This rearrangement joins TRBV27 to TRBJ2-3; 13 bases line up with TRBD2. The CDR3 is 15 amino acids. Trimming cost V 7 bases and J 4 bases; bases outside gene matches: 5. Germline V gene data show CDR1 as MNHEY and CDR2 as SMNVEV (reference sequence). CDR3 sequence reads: CASIEGTSGADTQYF. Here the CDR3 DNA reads TGTGCCAGCATTGAAGGGACTAGCGGGGCAGATACGCAGTATTTT.

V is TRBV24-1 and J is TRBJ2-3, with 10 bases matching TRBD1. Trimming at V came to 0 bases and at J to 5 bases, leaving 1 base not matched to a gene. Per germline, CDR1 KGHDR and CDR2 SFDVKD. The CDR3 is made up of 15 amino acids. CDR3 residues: CATSDLGTGEDTQYF. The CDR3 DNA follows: TGTGCCACCAGTGATTTGGGGACAGGGGAAGATACGCAGTATTTT.

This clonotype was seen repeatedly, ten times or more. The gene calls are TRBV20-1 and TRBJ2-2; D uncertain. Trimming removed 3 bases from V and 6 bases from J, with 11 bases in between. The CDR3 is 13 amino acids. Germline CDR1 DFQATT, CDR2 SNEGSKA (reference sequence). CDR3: CSASRSGSGELFF. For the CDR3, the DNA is TGCAGTGCTAGTAGGTCTGGATCCGGGGAGCTGTTTTTT.

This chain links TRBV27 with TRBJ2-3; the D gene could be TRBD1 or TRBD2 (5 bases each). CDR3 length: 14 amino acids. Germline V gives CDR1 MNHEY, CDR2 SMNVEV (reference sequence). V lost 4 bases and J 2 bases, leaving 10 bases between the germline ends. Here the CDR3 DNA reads TGTGCCAGCAGTTCGATGGGACCCACAGATACGCAGTATTTT. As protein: CASSSMGPTDTQYF.

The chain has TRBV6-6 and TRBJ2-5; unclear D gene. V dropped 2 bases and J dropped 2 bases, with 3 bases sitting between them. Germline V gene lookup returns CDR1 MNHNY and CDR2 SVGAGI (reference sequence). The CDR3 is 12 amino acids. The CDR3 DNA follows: TGTGCCAGCAGTTACAAGCAAGAGACCCAGTACTTC. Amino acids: CASSYKQETQYF.

In DNA, the CDR3 is TGTGCCAGCAGCCGTACAGACTATGGCTACACCTTC. This gives the protein CASSRTDYGYTF. This chain links TRBV16 with TRBJ1-2; D not certain. The germline V gene encodes CDR1 KGHSY and CDR2 FQNENV. The CDR3 consists of 12 residues. V shed 4 bases and J shed 3 bases, with 6 bases lying between them.

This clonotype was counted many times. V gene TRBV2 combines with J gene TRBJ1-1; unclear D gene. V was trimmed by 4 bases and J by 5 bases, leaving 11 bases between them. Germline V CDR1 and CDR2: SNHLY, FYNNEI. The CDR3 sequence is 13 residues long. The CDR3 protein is CASSGTEGTEAFF. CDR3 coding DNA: TGTGCCAGCAGTGGGACCGAAGGAACTGAAGCTTTCTTT.

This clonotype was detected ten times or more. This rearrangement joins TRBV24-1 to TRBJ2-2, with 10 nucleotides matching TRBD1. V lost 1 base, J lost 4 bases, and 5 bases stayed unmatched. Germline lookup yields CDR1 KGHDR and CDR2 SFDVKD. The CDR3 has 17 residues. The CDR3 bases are TGTGCCACCAGTGATTTCGACAGGGGGCTGGGCACCGGGGAGCTGTTTTTT. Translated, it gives CATSDFDRGLGTGELFF.

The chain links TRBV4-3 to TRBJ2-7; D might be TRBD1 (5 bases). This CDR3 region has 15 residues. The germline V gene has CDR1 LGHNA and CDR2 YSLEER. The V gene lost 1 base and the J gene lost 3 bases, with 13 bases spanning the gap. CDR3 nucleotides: TGCGCCAGCAGCCAAGCCTGGACACCTCTCTACGAGCAGTACTTC. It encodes CASSQAWTPLYEQYF.

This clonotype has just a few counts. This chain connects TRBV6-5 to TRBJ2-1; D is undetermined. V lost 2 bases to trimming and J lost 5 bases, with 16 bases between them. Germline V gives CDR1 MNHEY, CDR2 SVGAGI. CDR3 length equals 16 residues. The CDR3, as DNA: TGTGCCAGCAGTTACCAGGCAGTACGGCCTAACAATGAGCAGTTCTTC. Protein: CASSYQAVRPNNEQFF.

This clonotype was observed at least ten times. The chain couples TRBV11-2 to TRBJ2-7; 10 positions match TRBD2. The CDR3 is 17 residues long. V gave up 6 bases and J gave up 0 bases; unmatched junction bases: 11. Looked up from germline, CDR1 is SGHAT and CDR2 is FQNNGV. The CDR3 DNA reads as TGTGCCAGCAGTGGAGTAGCGGGAGGCCCTCCCTCCTACGAGCAGTACTTC. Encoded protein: CASSGVAGGPPSYEQYF.

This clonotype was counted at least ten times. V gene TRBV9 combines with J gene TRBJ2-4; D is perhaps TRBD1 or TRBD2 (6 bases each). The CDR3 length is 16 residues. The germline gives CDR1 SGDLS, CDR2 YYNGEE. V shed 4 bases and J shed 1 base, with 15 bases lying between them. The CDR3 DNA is TGTGCCAGCAGCTCCCAAGGGGGGTTTGCCAAAAACATTCAGTACTTC. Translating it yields CASSSQGGFAKNIQYF.

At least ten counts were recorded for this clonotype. The CDR3 loop is CRATIQETQYF. The CDR3 DNA is TGCAGAGCAACCATCCAAGAGACCCAGTACTTC. This chain joins TRBV29-1 and TRBJ2-5; no clear D. The CDR3 totals 11 residues. Germline-derived CDR1 and CDR2 are SQVTM and ANQGSEA.

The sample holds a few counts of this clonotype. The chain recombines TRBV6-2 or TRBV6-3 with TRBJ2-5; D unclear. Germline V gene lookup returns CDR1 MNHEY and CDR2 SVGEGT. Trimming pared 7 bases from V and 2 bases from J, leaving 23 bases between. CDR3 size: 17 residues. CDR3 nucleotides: TGTGCCAGCAACCGCCAAGCCCTCGCCATCTCTCAAGAGACCCAGTACTTC. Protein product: CASNRQALAISQETQYF.

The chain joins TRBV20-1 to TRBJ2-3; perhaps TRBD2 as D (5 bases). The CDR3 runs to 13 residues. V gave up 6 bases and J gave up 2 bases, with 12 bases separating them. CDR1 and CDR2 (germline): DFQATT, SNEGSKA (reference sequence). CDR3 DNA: TGCAGTGCCCCACCGACTACCACAGATACGCAGTATTTT. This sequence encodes CSAPPTTTDTQYF.

CDR3 DNA: TGTGCCAGCAGCTTAAGTGCCCCCCTCCGCTACAATGAGCAGTTCTTC. Amino acids: CASSLSAPLRYNEQFF. This chain joins TRBV7-2 and TRBJ2-1, with D hard to call. Trimming shortened V by 2 bases and J by 3 bases, and 14 bases separated the two germline ends. The CDR3 sequence is 16 residues long. Per the germline V gene, CDR1 is SGHTA and CDR2 is FQGNSA.

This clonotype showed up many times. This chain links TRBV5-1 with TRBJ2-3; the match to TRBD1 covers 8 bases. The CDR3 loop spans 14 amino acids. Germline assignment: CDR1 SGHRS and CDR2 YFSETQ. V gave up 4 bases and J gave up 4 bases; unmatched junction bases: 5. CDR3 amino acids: CASSGGQVADTQYF. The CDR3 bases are TGCGCCAGCAGCGGGGGACAGGTGGCAGATACGCAGTATTTT.

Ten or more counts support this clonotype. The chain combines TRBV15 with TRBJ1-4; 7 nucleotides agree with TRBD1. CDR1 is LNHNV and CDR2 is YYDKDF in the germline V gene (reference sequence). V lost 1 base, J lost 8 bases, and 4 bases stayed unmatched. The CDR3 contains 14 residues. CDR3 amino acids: CATSRGGGYEKLFF. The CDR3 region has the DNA TGTGCCACCAGCAGAGGAGGGGGCTACGAAAAACTGTTTTTT.

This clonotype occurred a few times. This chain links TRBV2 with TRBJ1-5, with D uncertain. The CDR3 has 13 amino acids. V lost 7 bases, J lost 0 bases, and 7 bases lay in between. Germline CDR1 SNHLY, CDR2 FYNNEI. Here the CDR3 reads CASKDYSNQPQHF. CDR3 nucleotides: TGTGCCAGCAAGGATTATAGCAATCAGCCCCAGCATTTT.

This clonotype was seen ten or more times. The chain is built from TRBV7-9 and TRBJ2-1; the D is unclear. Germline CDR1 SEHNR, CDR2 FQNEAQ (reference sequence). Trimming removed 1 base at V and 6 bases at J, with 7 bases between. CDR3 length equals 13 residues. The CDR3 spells CASSLGPRNEQFF. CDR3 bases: TGTGCCAGCAGCTTAGGGCCTCGCAATGAGCAGTTCTTC.

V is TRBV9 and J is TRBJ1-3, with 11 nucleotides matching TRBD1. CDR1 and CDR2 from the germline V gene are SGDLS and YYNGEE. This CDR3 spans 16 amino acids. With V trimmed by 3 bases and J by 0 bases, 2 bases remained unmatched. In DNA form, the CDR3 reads TGTGCCAGCAGCGCGGACAGGGGGCCCTCTGGAAACACCATATATTTT. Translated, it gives CASSADRGPSGNTIYF. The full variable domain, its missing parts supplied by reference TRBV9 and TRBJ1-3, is DSGVTQTPKHLITATGQRVTLRCSPRSGDLSVYWYQQSLDQGLQFLIQYYNGEERAKGNILERFSAQQFPDLHSELNLSSLELGDSALYFCASSADRGPSGNTIYFGEGSWLTVV.

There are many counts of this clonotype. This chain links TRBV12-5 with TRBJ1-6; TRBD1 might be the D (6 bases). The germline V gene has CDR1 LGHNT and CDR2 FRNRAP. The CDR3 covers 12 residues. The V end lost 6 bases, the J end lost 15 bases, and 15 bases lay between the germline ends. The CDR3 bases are TGTGCTAGTGGCGGGACAACCGGGCACCTCCACTTT. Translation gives CASGGTTGHLHF.

This CDR3 is CASSVEQLGYNEQFF. CDR3 sequence (DNA): TGTGCCAGCAGCGTAGAACAGCTGGGATACAATGAGCAGTTCTTC. The chain links TRBV9 to TRBJ2-1; D uncertain. The CDR3 has 15 amino acids. The germline CDR1 and CDR2 sequences are SGDLS and YYNGEE. Trimming pared 0 bases from V and 4 bases from J, leaving 11 bases between.